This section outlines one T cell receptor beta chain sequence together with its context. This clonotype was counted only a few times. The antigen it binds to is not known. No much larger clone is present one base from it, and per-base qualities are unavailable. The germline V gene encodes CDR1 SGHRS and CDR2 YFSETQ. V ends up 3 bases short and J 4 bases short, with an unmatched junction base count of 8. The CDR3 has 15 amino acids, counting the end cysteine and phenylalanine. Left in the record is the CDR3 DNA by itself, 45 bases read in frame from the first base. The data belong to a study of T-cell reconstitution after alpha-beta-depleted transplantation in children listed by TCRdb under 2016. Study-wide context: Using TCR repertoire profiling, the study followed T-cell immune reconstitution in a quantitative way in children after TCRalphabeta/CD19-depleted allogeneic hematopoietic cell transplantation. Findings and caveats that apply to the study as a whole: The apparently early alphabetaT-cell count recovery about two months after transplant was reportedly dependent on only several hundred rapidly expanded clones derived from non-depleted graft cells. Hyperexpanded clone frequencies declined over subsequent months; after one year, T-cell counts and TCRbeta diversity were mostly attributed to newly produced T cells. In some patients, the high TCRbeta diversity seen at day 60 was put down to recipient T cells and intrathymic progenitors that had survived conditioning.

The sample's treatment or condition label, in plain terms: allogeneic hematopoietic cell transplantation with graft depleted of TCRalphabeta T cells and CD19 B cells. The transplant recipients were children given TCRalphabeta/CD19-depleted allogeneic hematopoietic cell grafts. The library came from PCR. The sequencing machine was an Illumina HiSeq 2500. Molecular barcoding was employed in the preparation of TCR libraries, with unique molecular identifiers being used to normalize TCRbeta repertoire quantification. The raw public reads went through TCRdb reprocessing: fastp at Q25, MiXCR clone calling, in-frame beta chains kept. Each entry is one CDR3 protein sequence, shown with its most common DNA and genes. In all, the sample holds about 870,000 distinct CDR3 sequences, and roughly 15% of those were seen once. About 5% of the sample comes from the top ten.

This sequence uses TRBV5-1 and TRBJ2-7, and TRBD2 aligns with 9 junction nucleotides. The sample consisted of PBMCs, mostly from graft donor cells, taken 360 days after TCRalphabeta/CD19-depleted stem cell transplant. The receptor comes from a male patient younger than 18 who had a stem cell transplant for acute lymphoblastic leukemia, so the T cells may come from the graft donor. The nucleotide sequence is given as TGCGCCAGCAGCTCAAATCCGGGACTAGCATACGAGCAGTACTTC. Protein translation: CASSSNPGLAYEQYF.